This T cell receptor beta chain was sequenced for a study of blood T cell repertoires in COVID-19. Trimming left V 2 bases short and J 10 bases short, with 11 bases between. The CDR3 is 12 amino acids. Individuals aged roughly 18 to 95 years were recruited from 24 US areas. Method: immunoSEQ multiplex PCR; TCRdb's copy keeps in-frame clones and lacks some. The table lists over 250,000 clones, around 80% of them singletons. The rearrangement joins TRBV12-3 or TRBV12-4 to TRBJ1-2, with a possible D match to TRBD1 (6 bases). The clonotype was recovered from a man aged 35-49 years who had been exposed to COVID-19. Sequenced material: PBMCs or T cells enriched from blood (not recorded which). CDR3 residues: CASSLPGAPYTF. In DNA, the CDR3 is TGTGCCAGCAGTTTACCAGGGGCCCCCTACACCTTC.